The rows below give T cell receptor beta chains drawn from one sample of a study of OX40 agonist ivuxolimab in advanced cancers. Here immunoSEQ multiplex PCR was the method, and the copy in TCRdb shows in-frame clones only, minus some. This sample has tens of thousands of clones, with around nine tenths found just once. This specimen was CD4+ or CD8+ T cells sorted from blood, taken in a trial of the OX40 agonist ivuxolimab. The receptors shown here come from an adult with an advanced solid tumor such as melanoma, head and neck, liver or kidney cancer. CDR3s include the opening cysteine and the closing phenylalanine or tryptophan. D genes are given only for firm matches. Not every row has a clone size; where given, it reads once, few, many or a size class.

v_gene	d_gene	abundance	j_gene	CDR3aa	CDR3nt
TRBV5-8	.	.	TRBJ2-7	CASSRHPIYEQYF	TGTGCCAGCAGCCGACACCCCATCTACGAGCAGTACTTC
TRBV7-9	.	.	TRBJ1-2	CASSYRDVPYGYTF	TGTGCCAGCAGCTACCGGGATGTACCCTATGGCTACACCTTC
TRBV27	TRBD2	.	TRBJ2-7	CASSLRLSGSPEQYF	TGTGCCAGCAGTTTAAGGCTTAGCGGGAGTCCCGAGCAGTACTTC
TRBV6-6	TRBD1	.	TRBJ2-1	CASREPGQGYNEQFF	TGTGCCAGCAGGGAGCCGGGACAGGGGTACAATGAGCAGTTCTTC
TRBV6-1	.	few	TRBJ1-3	CASRVSGNTIYF	TGTGCCAGCAGGGTCTCCGGAAACACCATATATTTT
TRBV10-3	TRBD2	.	TRBJ2-7	CATNAAGGYEQYF	TGTGCCACCAATGCGGCGGGAGGGTACGAGCAGTACTTC
TRBV28	TRBD1	.	TRBJ2-7	CASSLGDRGTLTYERYEQYF	TGTGCCAGCAGTTTAGGGGACAGGGGGACTCTAACCTACGAGCGGTACGAGCAGTACTTC
TRBV9	.	.	TRBJ2-5	CASSNRPWLGETQYF	TGTGCCAGCAGCAACCGCCCCTGGTTGGGAGAGACCCAGTACTTC
TRBV19	.	.	TRBJ1-1	CASSIPGDTEAFF	TGTGCCAGTAGTATACCGGGGGACACTGAAGCTTTCTTT
TRBV5-1	.	.	TRBJ1-2	CASSGVPGQGYTF	TGCGCCAGCAGTGGTGTGCCAGGGCAAGGCTACACCTTC
TRBV28	.	.	TRBJ1-5	CASSFVGPQHF	TGTGCCAGCAGTTTCGTTGGGCCCCAGCATTTT
TRBV10-3	.	.	TRBJ1-3	CAISESEKGNRASGNTIYF	TGTGCCATCAGTGAGTCGGAAAAGGGGAACAGGGCGTCTGGAAACACCATATATTTT
TRBV6-5	TRBD1	.	TRBJ1-1	CASTGQGNTEAFF	TGTGCCAGCACTGGACAGGGGAACACTGAAGCTTTCTTT
TRBV4-2	.	.	TRBJ2-5	CASSQDLTGEETQYF	TGTGCCAGCAGCCAAGATCTAACGGGGGAAGAGACCCAGTACTTC
TRBV27	.	few	TRBJ2-1	CASSLGSPSYNEQFF	TGTGCCAGCAGTTTAGGTAGCCCTTCCTACAATGAGCAGTTCTTC
TRBV4-1	.	.	TRBJ1-1	CASSQGVTWNTEAFF	TGCGCCAGCAGCCAAGGGGTAACATGGAACACTGAAGCTTTCTTT
TRBV5-4	TRBD1	.	TRBJ2-1	CASSSAGGKAYNEQFF	TGTGCCAGCAGCTCCGCAGGGGGCAAGGCCTACAATGAGCAGTTCTTC
TRBV6-5	TRBD1	once	TRBJ1-4	CASRGQVGVEKLFF	TGTGCCAGCAGGGGACAGGTTGGGGTGGAAAAACTGTTTTTT
TRBV6-6	.	.	TRBJ2-1	CASSYREVSDEQFF	TGTGCCAGCAGTTACAGGGAAGTGAGCGATGAGCAGTTCTTC
TRBV19	.	.	TRBJ2-3	CASSVNTGSVTDTQYF	TGTGCCAGTAGTGTTAATACAGGGTCCGTAACAGATACGCAGTATTTT
TRBV11-2	TRBD1	.	TRBJ2-1	CASSSHRDRGIYEQFF	TGTGCCAGCAGCTCGCACCGGGACAGGGGAATATATGAGCAGTTCTTC
TRBV5-6	.	.	TRBJ1-5	CASSLGIGQRSPQHF	TGTGCCAGCAGCCTTGGTATAGGGCAACGGTCACCCCAGCATTTT
TRBV7-5	.	.	TRBJ1-1	CASSLFRSGTGVDTEAFF	TGTGCCAGCAGCTTATTTAGATCGGGGACAGGGGTGGACACTGAAGCTTTCTTT
TRBV7-7	.	.	TRBJ2-7	CASSLAPNSYEQYF	TGTGCTAGCAGCTTAGCGCCGAATTCCTACGAGCAGTACTTC
TRBV7-8	TRBD2	.	TRBJ2-2	CASRQAGLVGELFF	TGTGCCAGCAGACAAGCGGGGCTCGTGGGGGAGCTGTTTTTT
TRBV28	.	few	TRBJ2-7	CASRRATYEQYF	TGTGCCAGCCGCCGGGCCACCTACGAGCAGTACTTC
TRBV28	TRBD1	once	TRBJ1-2	CASSPGDRSYGYTF	TGTGCCAGCAGTCCGGGGGACAGGAGCTATGGCTACACCTTC
TRBV20-1	.	few	TRBJ2-1	CSWRMVNEQFF	TGCAGTTGGAGAATGGTAAATGAGCAGTTCTTC
TRBV28	TRBD1	.	TRBJ2-4	CASSTPPGQGYFVQYF	TGTGCCAGCAGCACTCCCCCGGGACAGGGTTACTTCGTTCAGTACTTC
TRBV6-6	.	.	TRBJ1-1	CASSSFTPNTEAFF	TGTGCCAGCAGCTCTTTTACTCCCAACACTGAAGCTTTCTTT
TRBV11-2	.	.	TRBJ2-2	CASSSMTVSSGELFF	TGTGCCAGCAGCTCGATGACAGTATCCTCCGGGGAGCTGTTTTTT
TRBV19	.	few	TRBJ2-4	CASSTQGTAKNIQYF	TGTGCCAGTAGTACTCAGGGTACCGCCAAAAACATTCAGTACTTC
TRBV29-1	TRBD1	.	TRBJ2-7	CSVDGQGGHEQYF	TGCAGCGTTGACGGACAGGGCGGCCACGAGCAGTACTTC
TRBV5-8	TRBD2	.	TRBJ2-1	CASSPGRGLFF	TGTGCCAGCAGCCCCGGGAGGGGACTGTTCTTC
TRBV5-8	.	.	TRBJ2-5	CARGERRETQYF	TGTGCCAGGGGAGAGCGTCGCGAGACCCAGTACTTC
TRBV2	.	.	TRBJ1-5	CASMLGGTQPQHF	TGTGCCAGCATGTTGGGGGGGACTCAGCCCCAGCATTTT
TRBV18	.	.	TRBJ1-5	CASSPQVEVNQPQHF	TGTGCCAGCTCACCACAGGTAGAGGTCAATCAGCCCCAGCATTTT
TRBV23-1	.	once	TRBJ1-2	CASSHNYGNLISYTF	TGCGCCAGCAGTCACAACTACGGGAACCTTATTAGCTACACCTTC
TRBV28	.	.	TRBJ2-7	CASSPRRAPYEQYF	TGTGCCAGCAGTCCTCGACGGGCCCCCTACGAGCAGTACTTC
TRBV7-2	.	.	TRBJ2-5	CASSRGREGETQYF	TGTGCCAGCAGCCGGGGTCGTGAGGGAGAGACCCAGTACTTC
TRBV30	.	.	TRBJ1-6	CAWSSDILKNSPLHF	TGTGCCTGGAGCTCGGACATACTAAAAAATTCACCCCTCCACTTT
TRBV6-1	.	once	TRBJ2-3	CASSDGNRVENTQYF	TGTGCCAGCAGTGACGGGAACCGTGTGGAAAATACGCAGTATTTT
TRBV5-1	.	.	TRBJ2-6	CASSLVEGYSGANVLTF	TGCGCCAGCAGCTTGGTTGAGGGTTACTCTGGGGCCAACGTCCTGACTTTC
TRBV28	TRBD2	.	TRBJ2-1	CASSPPRLASRGYGFF	TGTGCCAGCAGTCCACCGAGACTAGCGAGTAGAGGGTATGGGTTCTTC
TRBV5-4	.	once	TRBJ1-6	CASSLGGKSSPLHF	TGTGCCAGCAGCTTGGGGGGGAAGAGCTCACCCCTCCACTTT
TRBV27	TRBD2	.	TRBJ2-1	CASSPSGSGLDEQFF	TGTGCCAGCAGCCCTAGCGGGAGCGGGCTTGATGAGCAGTTCTTC
TRBV6-1	.	.	TRBJ1-1	CASSGKTALNTEAFF	TGTGCCAGCAGTGGAAAGACAGCGTTGAACACTGAAGCTTTCTTT
TRBV7-9	.	.	TRBJ1-1	CASSTWGVGEAFF	TGTGCCAGCAGCACATGGGGAGTCGGGGAAGCTTTCTTT
TRBV19	.	few	TRBJ2-4	CASSTRGPPEIQYF	TGTGCCAGTAGTACCCGGGGGCCCCCGGAAATTCAGTACTTC
TRBV27	TRBD1	.	TRBJ1-5	CASSSTGVWNQPQHF	TGTGCCAGCAGTAGTACAGGGGTTTGGAATCAGCCCCAGCATTTT
TRBV19	TRBD2	.	TRBJ2-1	CASSIHGRADINEQFF	TGTGCCAGTAGTATTCACGGGAGGGCCGACATCAATGAGCAGTTCTTC
TRBV6-6	.	.	TRBJ2-6	CASSFPTGTGANVLTF	TGTGCCAGCAGTTTCCCGACAGGCACTGGGGCCAACGTCCTGACTTTC
TRBV5-1	TRBD1	.	TRBJ1-4	CASSQSMISGTGVRKLFF	TGCGCCAGCAGTCAGTCCATGATTTCGGGGACAGGGGTGAGGAAACTGTTTTTT
TRBV9	TRBD1	.	TRBJ2-1	CASNIGGTGGNEQFF	TGTGCCAGCAACATAGGAGGGACAGGGGGCAATGAGCAGTTCTTC
TRBV6-5	.	few	TRBJ1-2	CASSTGRPHYGYTF	TGTGCCAGCAGTACCGGGAGACCTCACTATGGCTACACCTTC
TRBV7-9	TRBD2	.	TRBJ2-1	CASSGRGLAGGPSEQFF	TGTGCCAGCAGCGGGAGGGGACTAGCGGGAGGGCCTAGTGAGCAGTTCTTC
TRBV6-4	TRBD1	.	TRBJ2-3	CASSDSRGGADTQYF	TGTGCCAGCAGTGACTCGAGAGGGGGCGCAGATACGCAGTATTTT
TRBV18	.	.	TRBJ2-3	CASSLTAENTDTQYF	TGTGCCAGCTCACTTACAGCGGAGAACACAGATACGCAGTATTTT